Below, 31 T cell receptor beta chains from the same sample are listed, as sequenced in a study of cytomegalovirus exposure and HLA in healthy donors. 60 Vbeta and 13 Jbeta primers were used in PCR. TCRdb's copy holds only in-frame clones and misses some; the assay was immunoSEQ multiplex PCR. The ten top clones account for 0.96%, within a sample of 130,000 to 150,000 clones. The sample was PBMCs. These receptors were taken from a male donor in good health and CMV-seronegative.

The chain carries TRBV6-5 and TRBJ1-2; the D gene is possibly TRBD1 (5 bases). V was cut by 6 bases and J by 6 bases, with 17 bases left in between. The CDR3 is 14 residues long. Germline V CDR1 and CDR2: MNHEY, SVGAGI. CDR3 amino acids: CASRRFDRIDGYTF. CDR3 DNA sequence: TGTGCCAGCAGGCGATTCGACAGAATCGATGGCTACACCTTC.

The chain recombines TRBV15 with TRBJ2-7, with a possible D match to TRBD1 (5 bases). V was trimmed by 4 bases and J by 1 base, leaving 11 bases between them. The V gene's germline CDR1 is LNHNV and CDR2 YYDKDF (reference sequence). The CDR3 has 14 amino acids. The CDR3 coding sequence is TGTGCCACCAGCATCACAGGTGGGTCCTACGAGCAGTACTTC. It encodes CATSITGGSYEQYF.

This rearrangement joins TRBV6-4 to TRBJ2-1, with TRBD2 matching over 9 bases. V trimming: 5 bases; J trimming: 5 bases; junction bases outside the gene matches: 7. The CDR3 runs 15 residues. Germline V gene lookup returns CDR1 MRHNA and CDR2 SNTAGT. The CDR3 DNA sequence: TGTGCCAGCAGTTCTATAGCGGGGGCCAACAATGAGCAGTTCTTC. Protein: CASSSIAGANNEQFF.

The V call is TRBV5-1, the J call TRBJ1-2; 7 nucleotides align to TRBD1. The CDR3 has 15 residues. The V gene's germline CDR1 is SGHRS and CDR2 YFSETQ. J lost 4 bases, V lost 3 bases, and 9 bases had no gene match. CDR3 in DNA: TGCGCCAGCAGCTCCGGGACGACAGGGCCCTATGGCTACACCTTC. Translated, it gives CASSSGTTGPYGYTF.

This chain links TRBV27 with TRBJ1-1; D gene uncertain. V was clipped by 2 bases and J by 1 base, with 8 bases between them. Per germline, CDR1 MNHEY and CDR2 SMNVEV (reference sequence). The length of the CDR3 is 14 residues. Here the CDR3 DNA reads TGTGCCAGCAGTTTAAAGAGGGAGAACACTGAAGCTTTCTTT. Its translation is CASSLKRENTEAFF.

The chain links TRBV11-2 to TRBJ2-7; 7 nucleotides line up with TRBD1. Germline V lookup: CDR1 SGHAT, CDR2 FQNNGV. Germline trimming cut 1 base from V and 3 bases from J; bases unmatched to any gene: 3. This CDR3 has 14 amino acids. The CDR3: CASSLGTGNYEQYF. DNA for the CDR3: TGTGCCAGCAGCTTAGGGACAGGTAACTACGAGCAGTACTTC.

The rearrangement joins TRBV9 to TRBJ2-1; TRBD1 matches 8 bases. The V gene's germline CDR1 is SGDLS and CDR2 YYNGEE. V gave up 2 bases and J gave up 1 base; unmatched junction bases: 2. The length of the CDR3 is 15 residues. This chain's CDR3 is CASSVQGASYNEQFF. CDR3 coding DNA: TGTGCCAGCAGCGTCCAGGGGGCGTCCTACAATGAGCAGTTCTTC.

J is TRBJ2-1 and V is TRBV6-1, with D possibly being TRBD1 (6 bases). Germline V gene sequence: CDR1 MNHNS, CDR2 SASEGT. V was pared by 7 bases and J by 8 bases, with 21 bases between. This CDR3 is 15 amino acids long. CDR3 sequence (DNA): TGTGCCAGCATCCGGACAGCCGGGGACGTCTATGAGCAGTTCTTC. This sequence encodes CASIRTAGDVYEQFF.

The V gene is TRBV29-1, the J gene TRBJ2-2; the match to TRBD2 covers 9 bases. The junction had 7 bases not matched to a gene; V was cut back by 4 bases and J by 4 bases. The CDR3 covers 15 residues. CDR1 is SQVTM, CDR2 ANQGSEA, per germline. In DNA, the CDR3 is TGCAGCGTTGGAGCGGCGGGAGGGGGCACCGGGGAGCTGTTTTTT. Translated, it gives CSVGAAGGGTGELFF.

This chain joins TRBV18 and TRBJ2-2; 7 bases line up with TRBD1. CDR1 is KGHSH and CDR2 is LQKENI in the germline V gene. The CDR3 extends over 16 amino acids. The ends lost 0 bases at V and 6 bases at J; junction bases unmatched: 7. The CDR3 bases are TGTGCCAGCTCACCACCGAAGACAGGGCTCGCCGGGGAGCTGTTTTTT. Its translation: CASSPPKTGLAGELFF.

J is TRBJ2-7 and V is TRBV9; the D gene is possibly TRBD1 (6 bases). CDR3 length equals 13 residues. V was shortened by 0 bases and J by 6 bases, with 10 bases between the two germline ends. CDR1 is SGDLS, CDR2 YYNGEE, per germline. The CDR3 loop is CASSVEQGSEQYF. The CDR3 DNA follows: TGTGCCAGCAGCGTAGAGCAGGGGAGCGAGCAGTACTTC.

V and J are TRBV7-6 and TRBJ1-5; 7 bases agree with TRBD1. V shed 4 bases and J 5 bases; nucleotides not matched to a gene: 5. Germline CDR1 is SGHVS and CDR2 is FNYEAQ. The CDR3 covers 14 residues. The CDR3 DNA follows: TGTGCCAGCAGCTCGGGACAGAGCCATCAGCCCCAGCATTTT. Residues: CASSSGQSHQPQHF.

The chain recombines TRBV9 with TRBJ2-1, with D possibly matching TRBD1 (5 bases). The V gene's germline CDR1 is SGDLS and CDR2 YYNGEE. V dropped 4 bases and J dropped 7 bases, with 15 bases sitting between them. The CDR3 is 14 amino acids. CDR3 region: CASSLRHAGNEQFF. CDR3 nucleotides: TGTGCCAGCAGCCTCCGACACGCAGGGAATGAGCAGTTCTTC.

J is TRBJ1-5 and V is TRBV6-6; D gene unclear. CDR1 and CDR2 from the germline V gene are MNHNY and SVGAGI (reference sequence). V lost 2 bases to trimming and J lost 2 bases, with 13 bases between them. This CDR3 spans 16 amino acids. The CDR3 is CASSYPITFGNQPQHF. The CDR3 nucleotides are TGTGCCAGCAGTTACCCTATAACCTTTGGCAATCAGCCCCAGCATTTT.

V is TRBV30 and J is TRBJ2-7, with 10 positions matching TRBD1. The CDR3 is 14 residues long. Germline trimming cut 3 bases from V and 5 bases from J; bases unmatched to any gene: 7. The germline V gene encodes CDR1 GTSNPN and CDR2 SVGIG (reference sequence). The CDR3 coding sequence is TGTGCCTGGAGGGGGGACAGGGGTCTCCACGAGCAGTACTTC. It codes for CAWRGDRGLHEQYF.

V usage is TRBV10-3 and J usage is TRBJ2-7, with 15 bases that match TRBD2. In germline, CDR1 is ENHRY, CDR2 SYGVKD. CDR3 size: 16 residues. J lost 7 bases, V lost 6 bases, and 10 bases had no gene match. Here the CDR3 reads CAISVGLAGGQGEQYF. The CDR3 nucleotides are TGTGCCATCAGCGTCGGACTAGCGGGAGGGCAGGGGGAGCAGTACTTC.

V and J are TRBV7-3 and TRBJ2-5; D might be TRBD1 (5 bases). V was pared by 5 bases and J by 7 bases, with 14 bases between. Germline values: CDR1 SGHTA, CDR2 FQGTGA. The CDR3 totals 13 residues. The CDR3 here is CASSIAGFVTQYF. CDR3 DNA sequence: TGTGCCAGCAGCATTGCAGGGTTCGTGACCCAGTACTTC.

The chain recombines TRBV7-9 with TRBJ2-1; tentative D call: TRBD1 (5 bases). The CDR3 consists of 12 residues. Germline-derived CDR1 and CDR2 are SEHNR and FQNEAQ (reference sequence). Trimming removed 4 bases at V and 7 bases at J, with 8 bases between. The CDR3 nucleotides are TGTGCCAGCAGCTCCAAGGGGAATGAGCAGTTCTTC. It translates to CASSSKGNEQFF.

The chain employs TRBV18 and TRBJ2-7; tentatively, D is TRBD2 (7 bases). The germline gives CDR1 KGHSH, CDR2 LQKENI. Trimming removed 3 bases from V and 1 base from J, with 13 bases in between. The CDR3 has 15 amino acids. CDR3 nucleotide sequence: TGTGCCAGCTCACCCACGGGGGGCCTTTCCTACGAGCAGTACTTC. As protein: CASSPTGGLSYEQYF.

The chain combines TRBV18 with TRBJ2-1; 7 bases fit TRBD2. The V gene end was trimmed by 2 bases and the J gene end by 6 bases; junction bases not matched to a gene: 1. The CDR3 contains 13 residues. CDR1 and CDR2 (germline): KGHSH, LQKENI. The chain's CDR3 is CASSPSGINEQFF. CDR3 in DNA: TGTGCCAGCTCACCAAGCGGGATCAATGAGCAGTTCTTC.

The chain has TRBV7-3 and TRBJ2-1; the match to TRBD1 covers 7 bases. In germline, CDR1 is SGHTA, CDR2 FQGTGA. CDR3 length: 13 residues. After removal of 3 bases from V and 5 bases from J, the junction contained 1 base not matched to a gene. CDR3 amino acids: CASSLGQNNEQFF. The CDR3 bases are TGTGCCAGCAGCTTGGGACAGAACAATGAGCAGTTCTTC.

CDR3 protein: CASSLGTVYGYTF. The DNA for the CDR3 is TGTGCCAGCAGTTTAGGGACAGTCTATGGCTACACCTTC. This sequence joins TRBV28 and TRBJ1-2; 7 bases fit TRBD1. The CDR3 extends over 13 amino acids. With 2 bases clipped from V and 4 bases from J, the junction kept 1 base outside the gene matches. Looked up from germline, CDR1 is MDHEN and CDR2 is SYDVKM.

V gene TRBV6-5 combines with J gene TRBJ1-1; tentatively, D is TRBD1 (6 bases). Looked up from germline, CDR1 is MNHEY and CDR2 is SVGAGI. Deletions cut 3 bases from V and 1 base from J, with 12 bases between. The CDR3 consists of 15 residues. CDR3 sequence: CASSYYGRGNTEAFF. The CDR3 DNA sequence: TGTGCCAGCAGTTATTATGGCAGGGGGAACACTGAAGCTTTCTTT.

V and J are TRBV5-1 and TRBJ1-2; TRBD1 might be the D (6 bases). This CDR3 is 15 amino acids long. V was shortened by 3 bases and J by 0 bases, with 12 bases between the two germline ends. Germline loops: CDR1 SGHRS, CDR2 YFSETQ. CDR3 DNA sequence: TGCGCCAGCAGCTCGACAGGTTCAGCTAACTATGGCTACACCTTC. Translating it yields CASSSTGSANYGYTF.

The V and J genes are TRBV7-9 and TRBJ2-5; 10 positions match TRBD2. With 5 bases clipped from V and 5 bases from J, the junction kept 14 bases outside the gene matches. Germline CDR1 and CDR2: SEHNR and FQNEAQ (reference sequence). The CDR3 contains 17 residues. The CDR3 DNA sequence: TGTGCCAGCAGCCCACCCTTTGCTAGCGGGGGTGCGGAGACCCAGTACTTC. As protein: CASSPPFASGGAETQYF.

The V and J genes are TRBV30 and TRBJ2-7; D not resolved. The germline gives CDR1 GTSNPN, CDR2 SVGIG (reference sequence). Trimming pared 3 bases from V and 5 bases from J, leaving 17 bases between. The length of the CDR3 is 14 residues. The CDR3 loop reads CAWRPANLVHEQYF. The CDR3 nucleotides read TGTGCCTGGAGACCGGCTAATCTAGTCCACGAGCAGTACTTC.

This chain joins TRBV4-1 and TRBJ2-7; D is possibly TRBD1 (5 bases). Trimming pared 0 bases from V and 2 bases from J, leaving 8 bases between. The germline gives CDR1 MGHRA, CDR2 YSYEKL. The CDR3 runs 14 residues. Here the CDR3 reads CASSQDPGTYEQYF. As DNA, the CDR3 is TGCGCCAGCAGCCAAGACCCAGGGACCTACGAGCAGTACTTC.

This chain links TRBV7-9 with TRBJ2-2, with TRBD1 matching over 8 bases. CDR1 and CDR2 from the germline V gene are SEHNR and FQNEAQ (reference sequence). This CDR3 spans 14 amino acids. V dropped 10 bases and J dropped 8; count of bases not matched to a gene: 12. As DNA, the CDR3 is TGTGCCACCGTGAAGGACAGGGTTTTTGGGGAGCTGTTTTTT. Protein sequence: CATVKDRVFGELFF.

The chain uses TRBV19 and TRBJ2-7; 7 positions agree with TRBD2. Trimming cost V 3 bases and J 1 base; bases outside gene matches: 0. CDR1 is LNHDA and CDR2 is SQIVND in the germline V gene (reference sequence). The CDR3 length is 13 residues. In DNA, the CDR3 is TGTGCCAGTAGTATCGGGGGGTCCTACGAGCAGTACTTC. Protein: CASSIGGSYEQYF.

This chain joins TRBV9 and TRBJ1-4, with D unclear. Between the trimmed V and J ends, which lost 8 bases and 5 bases, there was a span of 19 bases. Per the germline V gene, CDR1 is SGDLS and CDR2 is YYNGEE. The CDR3 is made up of 15 amino acids. CDR3 nucleotides: TGTGCCAGTCGGCCTTACGGGTCTTTAAATGAAAAACTGTTTTTT. Its translation is CASRPYGSLNEKLFF.

The rearrangement links TRBV6-6 to TRBJ2-1; the D gene is possibly TRBD2 (6 bases). The CDR3 is 11 amino acids. The ends were cut back, 2 bases at V and 13 bases at J, with 9 bases in the middle. CDR1 is MNHNY and CDR2 is SVGAGI in the germline V gene (reference sequence). The CDR3: CASSYGGEQFF. The CDR3 DNA is TGTGCCAGCAGTTACGGAGGGGAACAGTTCTTC.